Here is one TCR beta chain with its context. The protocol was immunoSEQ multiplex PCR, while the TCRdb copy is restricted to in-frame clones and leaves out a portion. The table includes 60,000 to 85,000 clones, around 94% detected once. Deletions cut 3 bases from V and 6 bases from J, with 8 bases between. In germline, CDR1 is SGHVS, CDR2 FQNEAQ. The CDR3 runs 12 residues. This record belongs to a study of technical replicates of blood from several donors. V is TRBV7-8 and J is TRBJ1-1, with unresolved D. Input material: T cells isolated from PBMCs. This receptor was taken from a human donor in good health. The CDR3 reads CASSLGPPEAFF. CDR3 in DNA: TGTGCCAGCAGCTTGGGCCCCCCTGAAGCTTTCTTT. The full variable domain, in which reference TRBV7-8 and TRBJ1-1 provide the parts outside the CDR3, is GAGVSQSPRYKVAKRGQDVALRCDPISGHVSLFWYQQALGQGPEFLTYFQNEAQLDKSGLPSDRFFAERPEGSVSTLKIQRTQQEDSAVYLCASSLGPPEAFFGQGTRLTVV.